This T cell receptor beta chain was observed in a study of blood T cell repertoires in COVID-19. Study-level background: T cells, B-cell-depleted T cells, or PBMCs supplied cDNA or gDNA.

One Seattle source followed patients from active infection through their disease course. The CDR3 is 16 amino acids. The germline V gene has CDR1 SGHTA and CDR2 FQGNSA. With 5 bases removed from V and 3 bases from J, the gap between germline ends came to 16 bases. Per the original data handling: It was from reference gene primer amplification that nucleated cell counts were estimated. Method: immunoSEQ multiplex PCR; TCRdb's copy keeps in-frame clones and lacks some. Clone size and the V and J calls come from that table; the DNA yielded D and trimming. The sample contains fewer than 300,000 clones, about 85% of which appear only once.

The sample comprised peripheral blood. The TCR was taken from a human donor with COVID-19, enrolled during active disease. The donor label of this sample is uncertain. The gene calls are TRBV7-2 and TRBJ2-2; D is perhaps TRBD2 (6 bases). This chain's CDR3 is CASSQGGIGYTGELFF. The CDR3 bases are TGTGCCAGCAGCCAAGGAGGGATTGGGTACACCGGGGAGCTGTTTTTT.